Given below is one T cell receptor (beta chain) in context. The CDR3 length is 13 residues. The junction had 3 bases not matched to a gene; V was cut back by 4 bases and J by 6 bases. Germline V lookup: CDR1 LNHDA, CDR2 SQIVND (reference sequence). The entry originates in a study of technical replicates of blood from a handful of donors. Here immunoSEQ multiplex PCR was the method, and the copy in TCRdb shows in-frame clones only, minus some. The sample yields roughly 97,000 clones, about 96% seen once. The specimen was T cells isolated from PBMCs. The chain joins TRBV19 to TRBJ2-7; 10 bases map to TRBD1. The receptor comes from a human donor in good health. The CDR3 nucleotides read TGTGCCAGTAGTAAGGGGACAGGGGTCGAGCAGTACTTC. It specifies CASSKGTGVEQYF.